These 28 T cell receptor beta chains share one sample of origin, sequenced in a study of blood T cell repertoires in COVID-19. Sequencing used immunoSEQ multiplex PCR; TCRdb keeps in-frame clones, though not all of them. There are about 27,000 clones in the sample; approximately 64% occur only once, and 7.3% lies in the top ten. Sequencing input: peripheral blood. All receptors come from a man aged 55 to 70 with active or convalescent COVID-19.

CDR3 sequence (DNA): TGTGCCACCAGTGATCCCGGGACAGGGAGTAATGAGCAGTTCTTC. Translated: CATSDPGTGSNEQFF. The genes are TRBV24-1 and TRBJ2-1, with 9 bases aligning to TRBD1. Germline V CDR1 and CDR2: KGHDR, SFDVKD. V was pared by 3 bases and J by 7 bases, with 6 bases of the junction left unmatched. The CDR3 loop spans 15 amino acids.

V and J are TRBV5-1 and TRBJ2-1, with D possibly being TRBD1 (7 bases). Germline values: CDR1 SGHRS, CDR2 YFSETQ. This CDR3 region has 15 residues. V was cut by 2 bases and J by 5 bases, with 14 bases left in between. The CDR3 spells CASSFGGTAHNEQFF. The CDR3 DNA reads as TGCGCCAGCAGCTTTGGCGGGACAGCCCACAATGAGCAGTTCTTC.

This clone has only one observation. This chain links TRBV4-2 with TRBJ2-2; the match to TRBD1 covers 8 bases. The ends lost 4 bases at V and 1 base at J; junction bases unmatched: 5. The CDR3 spans 16 residues. Looked up from germline, CDR1 is LGHNA and CDR2 is YNFKEQ. The CDR3 DNA is TGTGCCAGCAGCCCCCTCGGACAGGGGAACACCGGGGAGCTGTTTTTT. It yields the protein CASSPLGQGNTGELFF.

The count of this clone is one. The V and J genes are TRBV19 and TRBJ1-2; D remains ambiguous. The CDR3 length is 12 residues. Germline values: CDR1 LNHDA, CDR2 SQIVND (reference sequence). Between the trimmed V and J ends, which lost 7 bases and 1 base, there was a span of 7 bases. In DNA, the CDR3 is TGTGCCAGTATGGGCAGTAACTATGGCTACACCTTC. This codes for CASMGSNYGYTF.

A few counts support this clone. The chain joins TRBV5-1 to TRBJ2-5; D might be TRBD2 (6 bases). The CDR3 length is 15 residues. V gave up 0 bases and J gave up 6 bases, with 15 bases separating them. The germline V gene has CDR1 SGHRS and CDR2 YFSETQ. As DNA, the CDR3 is TGCGCCAGCAGCTTGGGGACTACCGACCTCAAGACCCAGTACTTC. Protein sequence: CASSLGTTDLKTQYF.

This clone was seen only a few times. The chain has TRBV19 and TRBJ2-5; 7 positions agree with TRBD2. Germline CDR1 and CDR2: LNHDA and SQIVND (reference sequence). CDR3 size: 14 residues. V shed 5 bases, J shed 7 bases, and the junction held 10 bases outside the gene matches. The CDR3 reads CASSGTGGRGTQYF. CDR3 nucleotides: TGTGCCAGTAGTGGGACCGGAGGGAGGGGGACCCAGTACTTC.

This chain joins TRBV4-1 and TRBJ2-2; weak D call: TRBD1 (6 bases). The germline CDR1 and CDR2 sequences are MGHRA and YSYEKL. Trimming shortened V by 3 bases and J by 4 bases, and 15 bases separated the two germline ends. The CDR3 is 16 residues long. The CDR3 DNA follows: TGCGCCAGCAGCCATCCTGGAAGGGGGTCCACCGGGGAGCTGTTTTTT. It is translated as CASSHPGRGSTGELFF.

The chain employs TRBV7-3 and TRBJ2-1; 8 nucleotides align to TRBD2. The CDR3 loop spans 16 amino acids. Germline CDR1 and CDR2: SGHTA and FQGTGA. With 4 bases clipped from V and 8 bases from J, the junction kept 13 bases outside the gene matches. CDR3 sequence reads: CASSSDLSGTLDEQFF. CDR3 DNA sequence: TGTGCCAGCAGCTCAGATCTTAGCGGGACCTTGGATGAGCAGTTCTTC.

The chain employs TRBV5-1 and TRBJ2-1, with TRBD2 identical over 9 bases. This CDR3 comprises 16 residues. Losses at the gene ends were 4 bases for V and 0 bases for J; bases not matched to a gene: 5. Germline CDR1 and CDR2: SGHRS and YFSETQ. The CDR3 here is CASSDGGRASYNEQFF. In DNA form, the CDR3 reads TGCGCCAGCAGCGACGGCGGGAGGGCCTCCTACAATGAGCAGTTCTTC.

This clone was detected only a few times. The J gene is TRBJ1-2, the V gene TRBV5-1, with 9 bases matching TRBD1. The germline V gene encodes CDR1 SGHRS and CDR2 YFSETQ. CDR3 length: 18 amino acids. Trimming removed 3 bases from V and 2 bases from J; junction bases left unmatched: 14. The CDR3 DNA reads as TGCGCCAGCAGCTCTGGACAGGGGAGTTGGTCCTTCAACTATGGCTACACCTTC. Protein product: CASSSGQGSWSFNYGYTF.

This chain connects TRBV19 to TRBJ1-2; 8 nucleotides line up with TRBD1. After removal of 5 bases from V and 7 bases from J, the junction contained 3 bases not matched to a gene. CDR3 length equals 12 residues. Germline CDR1 reads LNHDA; CDR2 reads SQIVND (reference sequence). The CDR3 DNA follows: TGTGCCAGTAGTCAGGGGGCCCGTGGCTACACCTTC. It is translated as CASSQGARGYTF.

This chain links TRBV13 with TRBJ2-7; the D gene is possibly TRBD2 (5 bases). Germline V gene data show CDR1 as PRHDT and CDR2 as FYEKMQ (reference sequence). Trimming shortened V by 5 bases and J by 6 bases, and 14 bases separated the two germline ends. This CDR3 spans 13 amino acids. In nucleotides, the CDR3 is TGTGCCAGCAGCCGGACTCATTCGGGCGAGCAGTACTTC. It is translated as CASSRTHSGEQYF. The full variable domain, rest sourced from reference TRBV13 and TRBJ2-7, is AAGVIQSPRHLIKEKRETATLKCYPIPRHDTVYWYQQGPGQDPQFLISFYEKMQSDKGSIPDRFSAQQFSDYHSELNMSSLELGDSALYFCASSRTHSGEQYFGPGTRLTVT.

This clone has just a few counts. CDR3 region: CASSRGTGWRRANYGYTF. DNA for the CDR3: TGTGCCAGCAGCCGAGGGACAGGGTGGAGGAGGGCTAACTATGGCTACACCTTC. This chain uses TRBV11-2 with TRBJ1-2; 9 nucleotides match TRBD1. Per the germline V gene, CDR1 is SGHAT and CDR2 is FQNNGV. The CDR3 runs to 18 residues. J was trimmed by 0 bases and V by 5 bases; bases with no gene match: 13.

The chain recombines TRBV2 with TRBJ1-5; TRBD1 aligns across 10 bases. The CDR3 length is 15 residues. Germline V gene data show CDR1 as SNHLY and CDR2 as FYNNEI. V gave up 6 bases and J gave up 2 bases; unmatched junction bases: 4. The CDR3 nucleotides are TGTGCCAGCAGCTCTGGACAGGGGGGCAATCAGCCCCAGCATTTT. It translates to CASSSGQGGNQPQHF.

The V gene is TRBV20-1, the J gene TRBJ2-7; D tentatively reads TRBD1 or TRBD2 (6 bases each). Per the germline V gene, CDR1 is DFQATT and CDR2 is SNEGSKA (reference sequence). This CDR3 spans 13 amino acids. Trimming took 3 bases from V and 5 from J, leaving 14 bases between them. CDR3 residues: CSASGGREDEQYF. In DNA form, the CDR3 reads TGCAGTGCTAGTGGGGGCAGGGAGGACGAGCAGTACTTC.

The chain couples TRBV10-1 to TRBJ1-6; 7 bases match TRBD1. Looked up from germline, CDR1 is WNHNN and CDR2 is SYGVQD (reference sequence). The CDR3 consists of 14 residues. Trimming took 4 bases from V and 7 from J; bases not matched to a gene: 4. CDR3 DNA sequence: TGCGCCAGCAGTGCCGACAGGGCCAATTCACCCCTCCACTTT. Amino acids: CASSADRANSPLHF.

The genes are TRBV6-4 and TRBJ2-1; TRBD2 aligns across 7 bases. Trimming at V came to 3 bases and at J to 3 bases, leaving 5 bases not matched to a gene. This CDR3 contains 15 residues. Germline CDR1 is MRHNA and CDR2 is SNTAGT. The CDR3 DNA follows: TGTGCCAGCAGTGAAGGAGCGGGGAGCTACAATGAGCAGTTCTTC. Protein product: CASSEGAGSYNEQFF.

This clone was seen a few times. V gene TRBV18 combines with J gene TRBJ1-1; 7 bases fit TRBD1. V lost 4 bases, J lost 2 bases, and 7 bases stayed unmatched. The CDR3 covers 15 residues. Germline values: CDR1 KGHSH, CDR2 LQKENI. The CDR3 nucleotides are TGTGCCAGCTCACTTCAGGGGGTCAGAAACACTGAAGCTTTCTTT. Its protein product is CASSLQGVRNTEAFF. Using reference TRBV18 and TRBJ1-1 for the parts outside the CDR3, the full variable domain is NAGVMQNPRHLVRRRGQEARLRCSPMKGHSHVYWYRQLPEEGLKFMVYLQKENIIDESGMPKERFSAEFPKEGPSILRIQQVVRGDSAAYFCASSLQGVRNTEAFFGQGTRLTVV.

The chain uses TRBV27 and TRBJ2-2; 13 bases map to TRBD2. The CDR3 covers 19 residues. Germline CDR1 reads MNHEY; CDR2 reads SMNVEV (reference sequence). With V trimmed by 6 bases and J by 1 base, 11 bases remained unmatched. The CDR3 spells CASRSTRLAGGGNTGELFF. The CDR3 DNA reads TGTGCCAGCAGATCTACCAGACTAGCGGGAGGAGGGAACACCGGGGAGCTGTTTTTT.

The rearrangement joins TRBV5-1 to TRBJ1-2, with D perhaps TRBD1 (6 bases). Trimming shortened V by 4 bases and J by 5 bases, and 12 bases separated the two germline ends. This CDR3 has 13 amino acids. CDR1 and CDR2 (germline): SGHRS, YFSETQ. Here the CDR3 reads CASSGTDRYGYTF. The CDR3 DNA follows: TGCGCCAGCAGCGGTACGGACAGATATGGCTACACCTTC.

The chain carries TRBV14 and TRBJ2-7, with D possibly being TRBD1 (6 bases). Trimming shortened V by 4 bases and J by 7 bases, and 17 bases separated the two germline ends. The CDR3 sequence is 14 residues long. Germline-derived CDR1 and CDR2 are SGHDN and FVKESK. CDR3 in DNA: TGTGCCAGCAGCCTTTCAGGGGCCGCTTGGGAGCAGTACTTC. It encodes CASSLSGAAWEQYF. The full variable domain, rest sourced from reference TRBV14 and TRBJ2-7, is EAGVTQFPSHSVIEKGQTVTLRCDPISGHDNLYWYRRVMGKEIKFLLHFVKESKQDESGMPNNRFLAERTGGTYSTLKVQPAELEDSGVYFCASSLSGAAWEQYFGPGTRLTVT.

The CDR3 coding sequence is TGTGCCAGCAGCGCAAACCCGGGGGGGCTGTCATGGGGCTACACCTTC. It encodes CASSANPGGLSWGYTF. The V gene is TRBV11-2, the J gene TRBJ1-2; tentative D call: TRBD1 (6 bases). V was clipped by 5 bases and J by 8 bases, with 24 bases between them. Germline values: CDR1 SGHAT, CDR2 FQNNGV. This CDR3 has 16 residues.

With regard to this clone: Mismatch with germline at one junction end may stem from a read error. The CDR3 loop reads CASSLDPLATQYF. The CDR3 DNA follows: TGTGCTAGCAGCTTAGATCCCCTAGCGACGCAGTATTTT. The rearrangement joins TRBV7-7 to TRBJ2-3; maybe TRBD2 (6 bases). There are 13 residues in the CDR3. CDR1 is SSHAT, CDR2 FNYEAQ, per germline (reference sequence).

The V call is TRBV29-1, the J call TRBJ2-1; D is unresolved. The CDR3 runs 11 residues. Trimming cost V 1 base and J 5 bases, with 3 bases left between them. Germline CDR1 is SQVTM and CDR2 is ANQGSEA. CDR3: CSVEGHNEQFF. CDR3 DNA: TGCAGCGTTGAAGGGCACAATGAGCAGTTCTTC.

This clone has only one observation. The J gene is TRBJ1-4, the V gene TRBV11-2, with TRBD1 matching 7 bases. V gave up 4 bases and J gave up 3 bases; unmatched junction bases: 8. The CDR3 contains 16 residues. Per the germline V gene, CDR1 is SGHAT and CDR2 is FQNNGV. CDR3 nucleotides: TGTGCCAGCAGCTCGTTACAGGGGTTGGCTAATGAAAAACTGTTTTTT. The encoded protein is CASSSLQGLANEKLFF.

The gene calls are TRBV5-5 and TRBJ1-2; TRBD1 might be the D (5 bases). The CDR3 has 12 residues. V gave up 1 base and J gave up 5 bases, with 6 bases separating them. Germline assignment: CDR1 SGHKS and CDR2 YYEKEE (reference sequence). The CDR3 nucleotides read TGTGCCAGCAGCTTGCAGGGTTATGGCTACACCTTC. As protein: CASSLQGYGYTF. The full variable domain, rest sourced from reference TRBV5-5 and TRBJ1-2, is DAGVTQSPTHLIKTRGQQVTLRCSPISGHKSVSWYQQVLGQGPQFIFQYYEKEERGRGNFPDRFSARQFPNYSSELNVNALLLGDSALYLCASSLQGYGYTFGSGTRLTVV.

The genes are TRBV10-2 and TRBJ2-5; the match to TRBD2 covers 8 bases. Germline values: CDR1 WSHSY, CDR2 SAAADI. The CDR3 spans 12 residues. V lost 10 bases and J lost 4; bases outside the gene matches: 5. The CDR3 DNA reads TGCGCCATCTCGGCGGGGGGAGAGACCCAGTACTTC. This sequence encodes CAISAGGETQYF.

This chain links TRBV11-3 with TRBJ1-1; D may be TRBD1 (5 bases). This CDR3 region has 15 residues. Looked up from germline, CDR1 is SGHNT and CDR2 is YENEEA. Between the trimmed V and J ends, which lost 1 base and 6 bases, there was a span of 15 bases. The DNA for the CDR3 is TGTGCCAGCAGCTTAGGAGGTTTTCGGGGGGCTGAAGCTTTCTTT. Amino acids: CASSLGGFRGAEAFF.